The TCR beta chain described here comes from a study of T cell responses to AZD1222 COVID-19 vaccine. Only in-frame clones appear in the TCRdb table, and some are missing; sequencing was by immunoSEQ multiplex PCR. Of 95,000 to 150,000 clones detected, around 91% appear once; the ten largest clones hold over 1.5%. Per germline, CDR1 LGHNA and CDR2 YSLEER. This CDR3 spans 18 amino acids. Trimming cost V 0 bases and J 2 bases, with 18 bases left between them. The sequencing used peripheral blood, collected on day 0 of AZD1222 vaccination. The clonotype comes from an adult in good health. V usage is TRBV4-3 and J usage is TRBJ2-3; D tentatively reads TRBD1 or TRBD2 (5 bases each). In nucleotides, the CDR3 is TGCGCCAGCAGCCAAGATTATCGGAGGAAAGGGACCACAGATACGCAGTATTTT. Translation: CASSQDYRRKGTTDTQYF.